This is a list of T cell receptor beta chains from one sample in a study of vaccination effects on CD4 cells after COVID-19. Profiled with immunoSEQ multiplex PCR; TCRdb holds only in-frame clones, not every one. The sample has roughly 41,000 clones; under 85% are singletons. Their antigen targets remain unknown. This material consisted of CD4+ T cells from PBMCs cultured with HCoV-OC43 spike peptides, taken after COVID-19 vaccination. Every receptor here comes from a human donor who received a COVID-19 vaccine. The CDR3 runs from the conserved cysteine through the conserved F or W. A D gene is named only where the DNA matches it firmly. For some rows the clone size is stated as once, few or many, or as a class when expanded; others skip it.

D	V	size	length	J	DNA	CDR3
.	TRBV5-1	.	16	TRBJ1-4	TGCGCCAGCAGCTTGGCCGCAGGGGTTAGCAATGAAAAACTGTTTTTT	CASSLAAGVSNEKLFF
TRBD1	TRBV7-2	.	16	TRBJ2-3	TGTGCCAGCAGCTTCCAGGACAGGCCACGCACAGATACGCAGTATTTT	CASSFQDRPRTDTQYF
.	TRBV6-6	.	14	TRBJ1-6	TGTGCCAGCAGGTCCGCTGGGCAGAATTCACCCCTCCACTTT	CASRSAGQNSPLHF
.	TRBV2	.	13	TRBJ1-5	TGTGCCAGCAGACGGACAGCCGATCAGCCCCAGCATTTT	CASRRTADQPQHF
.	TRBV7-9	.	15	TRBJ1-4	TGTGCCATCTCACCAATTACAGCAACTAATGAAAAACTGTTTTTT	CAISPITATNEKLFF
.	TRBV7-2	.	13	TRBJ1-1	TGTGCCAGCAGCCATGACAGGAACACTGAAGCTTTCTTT	CASSHDRNTEAFF
.	TRBV7-9	.	13	TRBJ2-5	TGTGCCAGCAAGGCCGGGGGTCCAGAGACCCAGTACTTC	CASKAGGPETQYF
.	TRBV3-1/TRBV3-2	.	13	TRBJ2-7	TGTGCCAGCAGCCAAGATCTCGGCTACGAGCAGTACTTC	CASSQDLGYEQYF
.	TRBV2	.	14	TRBJ2-3	TGTGCCAGCAGTACCGGACCTAGCACAGATACGCAGTATTTT	CASSTGPSTDTQYF
.	TRBV24-1	once	19	TRBJ1-2	TGTGCCACCAGTGATCCCACTCGGTCCCGGGAGGGGGTTGACTATGGCTACACCTTC	CATSDPTRSREGVDYGYTF
TRBD1	TRBV7-2	.	13	TRBJ1-6	TGTGCCAGCAGCTTAGTCGGGACAGAGGGCCTCCACTTT	CASSLVGTEGLHF
.	TRBV5-4	.	12	TRBJ2-2	TGTGCCAGCAGCTTGGACGTCGGGGAGCTGTTTTTT	CASSLDVGELFF
TRBD1	TRBV5-4	.	15	TRBJ1-3	TGTGCCAGCAGCTTCCGACAGGGGTCTGGAAACACCATATATTTT	CASSFRQGSGNTIYF
.	TRBV7-9	.	11	TRBJ1-1	TGTGCCAGCAGCTTAATGGGGGAAGCTTTCTTT	CASSLMGEAFF
.	TRBV18	.	15	TRBJ1-2	TGTGCCAGCTCACCCTCGGGGGGGGCCTACGTCGGCTACACCTTC	CASSPSGGAYVGYTF
.	TRBV5-1	.	16	TRBJ2-1	TGCGCCAGCAGCTTGTCGGGACCGACTGGGGGGAATGAGCAGTTCTTC	CASSLSGPTGGNEQFF
TRBD1	TRBV9	.	16	TRBJ1-2	TGTGCCAGCAGCCAGGGGGGGACAGGGGGAAAGTATGGCTACACCTTC	CASSQGGTGGKYGYTF
.	TRBV4-1	few	16	TRBJ1-2	TGCGCCAGCAGCCAAGCCGCCGGGACACAAGTCTATGGCTACACCTTC	CASSQAAGTQVYGYTF
.	TRBV12-2	.	14	TRBJ2-3	TGTGCCCCCGCAGAGGGAGAGGTTCCAGATACGCAGTATTTT	CAPAEGEVPDTQYF
.	TRBV4-1	few	18	TRBJ2-2	TGCGCCAGCAGCCGCCTAAGAACGAGACAGCTTAACACCGGGGAGCTGTTTTTT	CASSRLRTRQLNTGELFF
.	TRBV19	.	13	TRBJ1-2	TGTGCCAGTAGTATTCCCCCAGGGGTACGCTACACCTTC	CASSIPPGVRYTF
.	TRBV18	.	15	TRBJ1-6	TGTGCCAGCTCACCTAACCTCGGGAGGGATTCACCCCTCCACTTT	CASSPNLGRDSPLHF
.	TRBV21-1	.	16	TRBJ1-4	TGTGCCAGCAACGTAAAAAATGGGACAGATAATGAAAAACTGTTTTTT	CASNVKNGTDNEKLFF
.	TRBV19	few	14	TRBJ1-3	TGTGCCAGTAGTATCCGGAACTCTGGAAACACCATATATTTT	CASSIRNSGNTIYF
TRBD2	TRBV5-1	few	16	TRBJ2-2	TGCGCCAGCAGCTTTCTAGCGGGAGTCGACACCGGGGAGCTGTTTTTT	CASSFLAGVDTGELFF
.	TRBV6-1	.	15	TRBJ1-5	TGTGCCAGCAGTCCTCAACAGGGCCTTCATCAGCCCCAGCATTTT	CASSPQQGLHQPQHF
.	TRBV7-2	.	14	TRBJ2-2	TGTGCCAGCAGCTTAGAAGGGAACACCGGGGAGCTGTTTTTT	CASSLEGNTGELFF
.	TRBV7-2	.	16	TRBJ2-1	TGTGCCAGCAGCTCCTTTCTAGGAAGCTCCTACAATGAGCAGTTCTTC	CASSSFLGSSYNEQFF
.	TRBV6-4	.	15	TRBJ2-3	TGTGCCAGCAGTGACTCGGAGGGGGGGGCAGATACGCAGTATTTT	CASSDSEGGADTQYF
.	TRBV18	few	12	TRBJ2-3	TGTGCCAGCTCACCGTTCTTAGATACGCAGTATTTT	CASSPFLDTQYF
.	TRBV7-2	.	13	TRBJ1-1	TGTGCCAGCAGCGAGACAATGAACACTGAAGCTTTCTTT	CASSETMNTEAFF
TRBD1	TRBV5-1	.	14	TRBJ2-2	TGCGCCAGCAGCCAAGACAGGGCCCCAGGGGAGCTGTTTTTT	CASSQDRAPGELFF
.	TRBV9	.	15	TRBJ2-7	TGTGCCAGCAGCGTAGGGATAGAAAGCTCCTACGAGCAGTACTTC	CASSVGIESSYEQYF
.	TRBV30	.	13	TRBJ1-4	TGTGCCTGGTCCCCCGGGACCTATGAAAAACTGTTTTTT	CAWSPGTYEKLFF
.	TRBV10-3	.	14	TRBJ2-1	TGTGCCATTAAGAGGGAGAGCTCCTACAATGAGCAGTTCTTC	CAIKRESSYNEQFF
.	TRBV29-1	.	18	TRBJ2-1	TGCAGCGTTCTGTGTGGGACTCTACCCGGGCCCTCCTACAATGAGCAGTTCTTC	CSVLCGTLPGPSYNEQFF
.	TRBV10-1	.	15	TRBJ2-6	TGCGCCAGCAGCCCCACAGGTGGAGGGGCCAACGTCCTGACTTTC	CASSPTGGGANVLTF
TRBD2	TRBV10-3	.	12	TRBJ2-1	TGTGCCATCGGCAGGACTAGCAATGAGCAGTTCTTC	CAIGRTSNEQFF
TRBD2	TRBV9	.	14	TRBJ2-7	TGTGCCAGCAGCCCCTGGCGGGAGGGCCGTGAGCAGTACTTC	CASSPWREGREQYF
TRBD1	TRBV11-2	.	16	TRBJ2-1	TGTGCCAGCAGCTTTACACAGGGGAATTTCTACAATGAGCAGTTCTTC	CASSFTQGNFYNEQFF
.	TRBV9	.	15	TRBJ2-7	TGTGCCAGCAGCGTAGAGGTGGGGGCCTCCTACGAGCAGTACTTC	CASSVEVGASYEQYF
.	TRBV7-9	.	13	TRBJ1-2	TGTGCCAGCAGTGGGGAGGGGAACTATGGCTACACCTTC	CASSGEGNYGYTF
.	TRBV28	.	14	TRBJ1-4	TGTGCCAGCAGTTTACGAGCGACTAATGAAAAACTGTTTTTT	CASSLRATNEKLFF
.	TRBV6-6	.	12	TRBJ2-7	TGTGCCAGCAGTTACTCCACCGGCGAGCAGTACTTC	CASSYSTGEQYF
TRBD1	TRBV6-6	.	15	TRBJ2-7	TGTGCCAGCAGTTCAGCCGGGACAGGCCTCTACGAGCAGTACTTC	CASSSAGTGLYEQYF
TRBD2	TRBV6-6	few	18	TRBJ2-7	TGTGCCAGCAGTCCCGGGACTAGCGGGAGGCCCCGCTCCTACGAGCAGTACTTC	CASSPGTSGRPRSYEQYF
.	TRBV11-2	.	17	TRBJ2-5	TGTGCCAGCAGCTTAGGTACCCTCCCCGCGGGCCGGGAGACCCAGTACTTC	CASSLGTLPAGRETQYF
TRBD2	TRBV10-1	few	15	TRBJ2-7	TGCGCCAGCAGTGAGGTGACTAGCGGGGGATACGAGCAGTACTTC	CASSEVTSGGYEQYF